These 15 T cell receptor beta chains came from one sample sequenced in a study of cytomegalovirus exposure and HLA in healthy donors. The PCR employed 60 Vbeta primers together with 13 Jbeta primers. Some clones are missing from TCRdb's copy, which holds only in-frame ones; the method was immunoSEQ multiplex PCR. The sample holds approximately 80,000 clones. The sample taken for sequencing was PBMCs. These receptors all stem from a woman aged 25 to 39 in good health and CMV-seronegative.

The gene calls are TRBV18 and TRBJ2-1; 7 nucleotides align to TRBD2. Germline V gene sequence: CDR1 KGHSH, CDR2 LQKENI. V dropped 3 bases and J dropped 8; count of bases not matched to a gene: 7. This CDR3 region has 14 residues. The CDR3 loop reads CASSPRGEADEQFF. The DNA for the CDR3 is TGTGCCAGCTCACCTCGGGGGGAGGCCGATGAGCAGTTCTTC.

This sequence joins TRBV7-9 and TRBJ1-1, with D possibly being TRBD1 (6 bases). The V and J ends lost 6 bases and 9 bases respectively, with 17 bases between them. The CDR3 spans 13 residues. Germline loops: CDR1 SEHNR, CDR2 FQNEAQ (reference sequence). The CDR3 region has the DNA TGTGCCAGCAGTTACCTCGGGACACCCAAAGCTTTCTTT. Translated, it gives CASSYLGTPKAFF.

This chain links TRBV25-1 with TRBJ2-3, with a tentative D call TRBD1 (6 bases). Germline V gene sequence: CDR1 MGHDK, CDR2 SYGVNS. The CDR3 consists of 14 residues. Trimming shortened V by 3 bases and J by 3 bases, and 10 bases separated the two germline ends. The CDR3 loop reads CASSDGQPTDTQYF. CDR3 nucleotide sequence: TGTGCCAGCAGTGACGGACAGCCGACAGATACGCAGTATTTT.

The chain joins TRBV5-6 to TRBJ1-1; 8 bases match TRBD1. V dropped 0 bases and J dropped 3; count of bases not matched to a gene: 7. CDR1 is SGHDT and CDR2 is YYEEEE in the germline V gene. The CDR3 runs to 16 residues. The CDR3 nucleotides read TGTGCCAGCAGCTTGGGGCTGCGACAGGGGTACACTGAAGCTTTCTTT. This sequence encodes CASSLGLRQGYTEAFF.

The chain employs TRBV5-1 and TRBJ2-5; D remains unclear. Germline V gene data show CDR1 as SGHRS and CDR2 as YFSETQ. V lost 2 bases to trimming and J lost 7 bases, with 12 bases between them. There are 13 residues in the CDR3. This CDR3 is CASSLDGARTQYF. In nucleotides, the CDR3 is TGCGCCAGCAGCTTAGACGGAGCGAGGACCCAGTACTTC.

This sequence joins TRBV18 and TRBJ1-1, with TRBD1 identical over 7 bases. The CDR3 covers 17 residues. Germline V gene data show CDR1 as KGHSH and CDR2 as LQKENI. After removal of 4 bases from V and 6 bases from J, the junction contained 17 bases not matched to a gene. The DNA for the CDR3 is TGTGCCAGCTCACAAATAAATTATTTACAGGGGCTGCCTGAAGCTTTCTTT. As protein: CASSQINYLQGLPEAFF.

The genes are TRBV7-2 and TRBJ2-7, with 14 nucleotides matching TRBD2. V gave up 5 bases and J gave up 3 bases; unmatched junction bases: 3. The CDR3 totals 15 residues. The germline V gene encodes CDR1 SGHTA and CDR2 FQGNSA. CDR3 amino acids: CASSPGTSGGYEQYF. The CDR3 nucleotides read TGTGCCAGCAGCCCTGGGACTAGCGGGGGCTACGAGCAGTACTTC.

The J gene is TRBJ2-1, the V gene TRBV7-6; 7 bases are a match to TRBD1. V shed 0 bases, J shed 9 bases, and the junction held 17 bases outside the gene matches. Per germline, CDR1 SGHVS and CDR2 FNYEAQ. CDR3 length: 18 amino acids. The CDR3 DNA reads as TGTGCCAGCAGCTTAGCGTGGGTGACAGGGCGAATATCTGGTGAGCAGTTCTTC. This sequence encodes CASSLAWVTGRISGEQFF. Full variable domain (outside the CDR3, taken from reference TRBV7-6 and TRBJ2-1): GAGVSQSPRYKVTKRGQDVALRCDPISGHVSLYWYRQALGQGPEFLTYFNYEAQQDKSGLPNDRFSAERPEGSISTLTIQRTEQRDSAMYRCASSLAWVTGRISGEQFFGPGTRLTVL.

V gene TRBV6-1 combines with J gene TRBJ1-4; the D gene is possibly TRBD1 (5 bases). Per the germline V gene, CDR1 is MNHNS and CDR2 is SASEGT. The CDR3 runs 15 residues. Trimming removed 6 bases from V and 7 bases from J, with 18 bases in between. The DNA of the CDR3 is TGTGCCAGCAGCGACTTCCAGGGAACGGGTGAAAAACTGTTTTTT. This encodes CASSDFQGTGEKLFF.

Remarks on this clone: The junction and the germline gene differ at one end; a read error may be behind it. V usage is TRBV14 and J usage is TRBJ1-3, with 7 bases aligning to TRBD1. The CDR3 contains 17 residues. CDR1 is SGHDN and CDR2 is FVKESK in the germline V gene. The CDR3 is CASSEDRGQLSGNTIYF. As DNA, the CDR3 is TGTGCCAGCAGCGAAGACCGGGGACAGCTTTCTGGAAACACCATATATTTT.

The chain has TRBV7-2 and TRBJ2-5, with 7 bases that match TRBD2. V shed 5 bases and J 0 bases; nucleotides not matched to a gene: 12. This CDR3 region has 17 residues. The V gene's germline CDR1 is SGHTA and CDR2 FQGNSA. CDR3 region: CASSPDLGTINQETQYF. The CDR3 nucleotides read TGTGCCAGCAGCCCGGACCTCGGGACTATAAACCAAGAGACCCAGTACTTC.

V and J are TRBV6-1 and TRBJ2-3; TRBD1 might be the D (6 bases). This CDR3 comprises 15 residues. Germline values: CDR1 MNHNS, CDR2 SASEGT. V was cut by 6 bases and J by 1 base, with 14 bases left in between. In nucleotides, the CDR3 is TGTGCCAGCAGCCCCTGGAACAGGGGCACAGATACGCAGTATTTT. Translation gives CASSPWNRGTDTQYF.

For this clone: Germline and junction disagree at one end, which may indicate a read error. V is TRBV5-1 and J is TRBJ2-1; TRBD2 agrees at 7 bases. CDR1 and CDR2 from the germline V gene are SGHRS and YFSETQ. The CDR3 length is 15 residues. The DNA of the CDR3 is TGCGCCAGCAGCTCGCCGACTAGCTCCGACAATGAGCAGTTCTTC. It encodes CASSSPTSSDNEQFF.

The chain is built from TRBV30 and TRBJ1-1, with TRBD1 identical over 8 bases. Looked up from germline, CDR1 is GTSNPN and CDR2 is SVGIG (reference sequence). The CDR3 is 14 residues long. Germline trimming cut 2 bases from V and 1 base from J; bases unmatched to any gene: 3. The CDR3 spells CAWSIGTGNTEAFF. As DNA, the CDR3 is TGTGCCTGGAGTATTGGGACAGGGAACACTGAAGCTTTCTTT.

CDR3 in amino acids: CAWSVMGAGYRDTEAFF. The CDR3 bases are TGTGCCTGGAGTGTAATGGGGGCTGGTTATCGAGACACTGAAGCTTTCTTT. J is TRBJ1-1 and V is TRBV30; a weak D match, TRBD1 (6 bases). The CDR3 runs to 17 residues. V was shortened by 0 bases and J by 3 bases, with 20 bases between the two germline ends. Germline V lookup: CDR1 GTSNPN, CDR2 SVGIG (reference sequence).